One sample yielded the 17 T cell receptor beta chains listed below, sequenced in a study of spatial heterogeneity in lung cancer. One entry per CDR3 protein, called by TCRdb with MiXCR from the 5' RACE reads. The repertoire holds under 50,000 distinct CDR3 sequences, roughly 5.5% seen once, with roughly 25% in the top ten. Time point given: sample taken at primary tumor resection. In each case, whole RNA from tumor, nontumor lung or frozen PBMC was sequenced unsorted. Sample: PBMCs, taken at surgery. Every receptor here comes from a female donor with early-stage non-small cell lung cancer.

The rearrangement joins TRBV20-1 to TRBJ1-2, with D tentatively TRBD1 (6 bases). The ends were cut back, 0 bases at V and 1 base at J, with 15 bases in the middle. Germline V gives CDR1 DFQATT, CDR2 SNEGSKA (reference sequence). There are 16 residues in the CDR3. CDR3 sequence: CSARDPRAGDNYGYTF. DNA of the CDR3: TGCAGTGCTAGAGACCCCCGGGCAGGGGATAACTATGGCTACACCTTC.

The chain employs TRBV30 and TRBJ2-7; maybe TRBD1 (5 bases). CDR3 length: 12 residues. CDR1 is GTSNPN and CDR2 is SVGIG in the germline V gene (reference sequence). The germline V and J ends were trimmed by 2 bases and 5 bases, with 10 bases remaining between them. The CDR3 loop is CAWSQGFDEQYF. The CDR3 DNA follows: TGTGCCTGGAGTCAGGGTTTCGACGAGCAGTACTTC.

The gene calls are TRBV6-1 and TRBJ2-5; TRBD1 agrees at 11 bases. There are 15 residues in the CDR3. The germline V gene encodes CDR1 MNHNS and CDR2 SASEGT. The V segment lost 5 bases and the J segment 4 bases; nucleotides outside the gene matches: 6. CDR3 region: CASSLGQGAPETQYF. The CDR3 DNA is TGTGCCAGCAGTTTAGGACAGGGGGCCCCAGAGACCCAGTACTTC.

This rearrangement joins TRBV27 to TRBJ1-2; D is unresolved. CDR1 and CDR2 (germline): MNHEY, SMNVEV (reference sequence). Trimming cost V 10 bases and J 4 bases, with 22 bases left between them. The length of the CDR3 is 15 residues. For the CDR3, the DNA is TGTGCCACACGCTCGAGTCTCGGACGGATCTATGGCTACACCTTC. Residues: CATRSSLGRIYGYTF.

This clonotype showed up many times. The rearrangement uses TRBV5-1 and TRBJ2-7; no clear D. The CDR3 length is 15 residues. CDR1 SGHRS and CDR2 YFSETQ come from the germline V gene. Trimming pared 0 bases from V and 5 bases from J, leaving 15 bases between. CDR3 sequence (DNA): TGCGCCAGCAGCTTGGTCAAGGGTATGGATCACGAGCAGTACTTC. It codes for CASSLVKGMDHEQYF. The variable domain in full, with the rest retrieved from reference TRBV5-1 and TRBJ2-7, is KAGVTQTPRYLIKTRGQQVTLSCSPISGHRSVSWYQQTPGQGLQFLFEYFSETQRNKGNFPGRFSGRQFSNSRSEMNVSTLELGDSALYLCASSLVKGMDHEQYFGPGTRLTVT.

Many counts were recorded for this clonotype. The rearrangement uses TRBV7-9 and TRBJ2-5; tentatively, D is TRBD1 (6 bases). V lost 5 bases and J lost 1, with 11 bases in between. The CDR3 covers 14 residues. The germline V gene has CDR1 SEHNR and CDR2 FQNEAQ (reference sequence). CDR3 bases: TGTGCCAGCAGCACCTACAGGGTCCAAGAGACCCAGTACTTC. Translated, it gives CASSTYRVQETQYF.

This clonotype was counted at least ten times. V gene TRBV11-3 combines with J gene TRBJ1-6; 8 bases are shared with TRBD1. Trimming cost V 4 bases and J 11 bases; bases outside gene matches: 4. From germline, CDR1 is SGHNT and CDR2 YENEEA. This CDR3 contains 13 residues. The chain's CDR3 is CASSSTGAAPLHF. CDR3 DNA sequence: TGTGCCAGCAGCTCGACAGGGGCGGCACCCCTCCACTTT.

This clonotype appeared a few times. The V call is TRBV23-1, the J call TRBJ2-5; D tentatively fits TRBD1 or TRBD2 (5 bases each). TRBV23-1 belongs to the ORF category, with a function that is uncertain. Trimming removed 9 bases from V and 1 base from J, with 18 bases in between. This CDR3 spans 15 amino acids. The DNA of the CDR3 is TGCGCCAGGGCGTCGGGGCCCCAAATCCAAGAGACCCAGTACTTC. Encoded protein: CARASGPQIQETQYF.

The V and J genes are TRBV20-1 and TRBJ2-1; TRBD1 agrees at 8 bases. CDR1 is DFQATT and CDR2 is SNEGSKA in the germline V gene (reference sequence). V lost 2 bases and J lost 7; bases outside the gene matches: 16. The CDR3 length is 17 residues. This CDR3 is CSARSAETGAQSNEQFF. CDR3 nucleotides: TGCAGTGCTAGATCGGCGGAGACAGGGGCTCAGTCGAATGAGCAGTTCTTC.

This clonotype was observed at least ten times. V and J are TRBV18 and TRBJ2-4, with D perhaps matching TRBD1 (6 bases). Deletions cut 0 bases from V and 5 bases from J, with 17 bases between. Germline values: CDR1 KGHSH, CDR2 LQKENI. The CDR3 runs 17 residues. CDR3 nucleotide sequence: TGTGCCAGCTCACCACCGGCAGGGGACCATGACGAAAACATTCAGTACTTC. This sequence encodes CASSPPAGDHDENIQYF.

The rearrangement joins TRBV20-1 to TRBJ2-3; D is uncertain. CDR3 size: 13 residues. Trimming shortened V by 7 bases and J by 0 bases, and 11 bases separated the two germline ends. The germline CDR1 and CDR2 sequences are DFQATT and SNEGSKA (reference sequence). As DNA, the CDR3 is TGCAGTGTCAGAAACCCTAGCACAGATACGCAGTATTTT. Protein sequence: CSVRNPSTDTQYF.

Many counts were recorded for this clonotype. This chain links TRBV18 with TRBJ2-7; 9 bases align to TRBD2. J gave up 5 bases and V 3 bases, and 5 bases lay outside the gene matches. This CDR3 is built from 14 residues. Per germline, CDR1 KGHSH and CDR2 LQKENI. The CDR3 reads CASSPGGGAHEQYF. The CDR3 nucleotides read TGTGCCAGCTCACCGGGCGGGGGGGCCCACGAGCAGTACTTC. Based on the CDR3 plus reference TRBV18 and TRBJ2-7, the full variable domain is NAGVMQNPRHLVRRRGQEARLRCSPMKGHSHVYWYRQLPEEGLKFMVYLQKENIIDESGMPKERFSAEFPKEGPSILRIQQVVRGDSAAYFCASSPGGGAHEQYFGPGTRLTVT.

This clonotype showed up many times. The genes are TRBV11-2 and TRBJ1-1, with a tentative D call TRBD1 (5 bases). This CDR3 region has 13 residues. Per germline, CDR1 SGHAT and CDR2 FQNNGV. The germline V and J ends were trimmed by 4 bases and 1 base, with 7 bases remaining between them. CDR3 nucleotide sequence: TGTGCCAGCAGCTCGACAGAGAACACTGAAGCTTTCTTT. As protein: CASSSTENTEAFF.

The chain employs TRBV11-2 and TRBJ2-5; D is possibly TRBD1 (5 bases). The ends were cut back, 8 bases at V and 0 bases at J, with 22 bases in the middle. This CDR3 region has 17 residues. Looked up from germline, CDR1 is SGHAT and CDR2 is FQNNGV. The CDR3 reads CASGRYADNAYQETQYF. The CDR3 DNA reads TGTGCCAGCGGCAGATACGCGGACAATGCTTACCAAGAGACCCAGTACTTC.

This clonotype showed up many times. CDR3 DNA sequence: TGTGCCAGCAGTTACGCTGCAGGGGCTTTCCCCGGGGAGCTGTTTTTT. It encodes CASSYAAGAFPGELFF. V gene TRBV6-6 combines with J gene TRBJ2-2, with D perhaps TRBD1 (6 bases). The germline V gene has CDR1 MNHNY and CDR2 SVGAGI (reference sequence). The CDR3 is made up of 16 amino acids. Trimming removed 2 bases at V and 6 bases at J, with 16 bases between.

There are many counts of this clonotype. V usage is TRBV5-1 and J usage is TRBJ2-1, with 14 bases identical to TRBD2. Germline CDR1 and CDR2: SGHRS and YFSETQ. The ends lost 0 bases at V and 7 bases at J; junction bases unmatched: 3. The CDR3 totals 16 residues. DNA for the CDR3: TGCGCCAGCAGCTTGGGGACTAGCGGGGGGAGGAATGAGCAGTTCTTC. Protein: CASSLGTSGGRNEQFF.

The sample holds many counts of this clonotype. The chain is built from TRBV5-1 and TRBJ2-1; 12 bases map to TRBD2. The V and J ends lost 6 bases and 1 base, in that order; junction bases with no gene match: 2. CDR3 length equals 15 residues. From germline, CDR1 is SGHRS and CDR2 YFSETQ. CDR3 bases: TGCGCCAGCACTAGCGGGGGGGCGTCCTACAATGAGCAGTTCTTC. This sequence encodes CASTSGGASYNEQFF.